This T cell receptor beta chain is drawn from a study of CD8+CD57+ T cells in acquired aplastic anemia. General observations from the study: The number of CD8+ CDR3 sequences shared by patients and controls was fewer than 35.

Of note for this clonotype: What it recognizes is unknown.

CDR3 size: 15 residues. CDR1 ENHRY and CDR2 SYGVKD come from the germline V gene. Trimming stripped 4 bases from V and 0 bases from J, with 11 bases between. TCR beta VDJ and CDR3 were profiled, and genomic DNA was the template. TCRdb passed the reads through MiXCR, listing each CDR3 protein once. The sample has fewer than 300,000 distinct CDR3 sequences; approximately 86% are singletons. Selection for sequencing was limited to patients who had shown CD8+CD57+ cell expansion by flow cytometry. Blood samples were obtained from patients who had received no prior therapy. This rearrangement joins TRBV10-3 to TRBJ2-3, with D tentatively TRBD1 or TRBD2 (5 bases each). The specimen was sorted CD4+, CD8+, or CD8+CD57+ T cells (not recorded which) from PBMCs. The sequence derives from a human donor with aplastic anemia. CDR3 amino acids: CAISVGTVSTDTQYF. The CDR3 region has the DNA TGTGCCATCAGTGTGGGGACCGTCAGCACAGATACGCAGTATTTT.